Below are 30 T cell receptor beta chains sequenced from a single sample in a study of T cells in Graves' hyperthyroidism and ophthalmopathy. Amplification of TCR beta CDR3 regions was performed using RNA transcripts as template. A first-round RT-PCR of the TCR CDR3 used the HTBI primer set. One entry per CDR3 protein results from TCRdb running MiXCR on the multiplex PCR reads. The sample comprises about 480,000 distinct CDR3 sequences, 14% of which are singletons, and 17% rests with the top ten. Sequences were obtained from blood. These receptors were obtained from a woman between 18 and 29 years old with Graves' hyperthyroidism.

This clonotype was seen at least ten times. The chain combines TRBV7-9 with TRBJ1-5; possibly TRBD1 for D (5 bases). Trimming left V 5 bases short and J 4 bases short, with 15 bases between. CDR1 is SEHNR and CDR2 is FQNEAQ in the germline V gene (reference sequence). The CDR3 is 15 residues long. The CDR3 spells CASSPRGSGNQPQHF. The CDR3, as DNA: TGTGCCAGCAGCCCGAGGGGATCTGGTAATCAGCCCCAGCATTTT.

This clonotype has ten or more counts. The chain joins TRBV12-3 or TRBV12-4 to TRBJ1-5; TRBD1 matches 7 bases. The length of the CDR3 is 13 residues. V lost 6 bases to trimming and J lost 2 bases; unmatched junction nucleotides: 1. CDR3 nucleotide sequence: TGTGCCAGCAGAGGGGGCGGCAATCAGCCCCAGCATTTT. Its protein is CASRGGGNQPQHF.

J is TRBJ2-1 and V is TRBV6-2 or TRBV6-3; D is perhaps TRBD1 (5 bases). The V and J ends lost 7 bases and 3 bases respectively, with 7 bases between them. The CDR3 has 12 amino acids. Germline lookup yields CDR1 MNHEY and CDR2 SVGEGT. CDR3 amino acids: CASIDSYNEQFF. The CDR3 DNA reads as TGTGCCAGCATAGACAGCTACAATGAGCAGTTCTTC.

This clonotype was counted many times. This chain connects TRBV11-2 to TRBJ1-2; no clear D. The V and J ends lost 5 bases and 8 bases respectively, with 18 bases between them. This CDR3 spans 14 amino acids. CDR1 SGHAT and CDR2 FQNNGV come from the germline V gene. The CDR3 sequence is CASSNQILVGGYTF. The DNA of the CDR3 is TGTGCCAGCAGCAACCAGATCTTGGTAGGCGGCTACACCTTC.

Many counts were recorded for this clonotype. The J gene is TRBJ1-1, the V gene TRBV12-5, with D possibly being TRBD1 (5 bases). V lost 0 bases and J lost 4, with 18 bases in between. This CDR3 contains 17 residues. Germline-derived CDR1 and CDR2 are LGHNT and FRNRAP. The CDR3 loop reads CASGLVRPRGYGTEAFF. CDR3 coding DNA: TGTGCTAGTGGTTTGGTACGGCCCCGGGGGTACGGCACTGAAGCTTTCTTT.

In this sample, this clonotype turned up many times. The gene calls are TRBV18 and TRBJ1-1; D is unresolved. Per germline, CDR1 KGHSH and CDR2 LQKENI. The CDR3 is made up of 14 amino acids. Between the trimmed V and J ends, which lost 8 bases and 1 base, there was a span of 14 bases. CDR3 DNA sequence: TGTGCCAGCGCATCTAGACGGGAGAACACTGAAGCTTTCTTT. Translated, it gives CASASRRENTEAFF.

The V call is TRBV20-1, the J call TRBJ2-1; 7 positions match TRBD2. The J segment lost 4 bases and the V segment lost 0 bases, leaving 9 bases of the junction unmatched. The CDR3 sequence is 16 residues long. CDR1 is DFQATT and CDR2 is SNEGSKA in the germline V gene (reference sequence). In nucleotides, the CDR3 is TGCAGTGCTAGAGAGGTCCTAGCGGCGGCATACAATGAGCAGTTCTTC. This codes for CSAREVLAAAYNEQFF.

A note on this clonotype: This may stem from a read error, because a much larger clone lies one nucleotide away. This chain joins TRBV5-1 and TRBJ2-1; D may correspond to TRBD1 or TRBD2 (6 bases each). CDR1 SGHRS and CDR2 YFSETQ come from the germline V gene. V dropped 4 bases and J dropped 11 bases, with 22 bases sitting between them. The CDR3 sequence is 15 residues long. CDR3 bases: TGCGCCAGCAGCGGGGGGCCGGGGGCTTTCCGGCAGCAGTTCTTC. Translated: CASSGGPGAFRQQFF.

This clonotype was observed at least ten times. The chain couples TRBV29-1 to TRBJ1-2; TRBD1 matches at 8 bases. The CDR3 extends over 14 amino acids. The junction had 8 bases not matched to a gene; V was cut back by 5 bases and J by 3 bases. In germline, CDR1 is SQVTM, CDR2 ANQGSEA. CDR3 DNA: TGCAGCGTTAAGGTGCAGGGGGCTTACTATGGCTACACCTTC. This gives the protein CSVKVQGAYYGYTF.

This clonotype was counted ten times or more. The J gene is TRBJ2-2, the V gene TRBV12-3 or TRBV12-4; a weak D match, TRBD1 (6 bases). The V end lost 4 bases, the J end lost 7 bases, and 10 bases lay between the germline ends. CDR3 length: 13 amino acids. Written as DNA, the CDR3 is TGTGCCAGCAGTTCAACAGGGCTCGGGGAGCTGTTTTTT. Residues: CASSSTGLGELFF.

This clonotype showed up many times. The rearrangement links TRBV11-3 to TRBJ1-2; D unresolved. CDR1 and CDR2 (germline): SGHNT, YENEEA. The CDR3 has 16 residues. Trimming shortened V by 0 bases and J by 0 bases, and 11 bases separated the two germline ends. CDR3 nucleotide sequence: TGTGCCAGCAGCTTAGATAGACGGGGAGCTAACTATGGCTACACCTTC. Its protein product is CASSLDRRGANYGYTF.

This clonotype was picked up many times. The chain joins TRBV12-3 or TRBV12-4 to TRBJ2-5, with D unclear. V lost 3 bases to trimming and J lost 2 bases, with 7 bases between them. The CDR3 has 13 amino acids. The DNA of the CDR3 is TGTGCCAGCAGTTTCGTCCGTCAAGAGACCCAGTACTTC. Its protein product is CASSFVRQETQYF.

The chain carries TRBV19 and TRBJ2-1; 12 bases map to TRBD2. With V trimmed by 6 bases and J by 7 bases, 13 bases remained unmatched. Germline CDR1 reads LNHDA; CDR2 reads SQIVND (reference sequence). This CDR3 has 17 residues. CDR3 amino acids: CASSTRTSGTDENEQFF. Written as DNA, the CDR3 is TGTGCCAGTAGCACCCGGACTAGCGGGACCGATGAAAATGAGCAGTTCTTC.

This clonotype was detected ten times or more. The V and J genes are TRBV30 and TRBJ1-2, with D uncertain. Trimming took 0 bases from V and 2 from J, leaving 7 bases between them. The CDR3 has 13 amino acids. Germline loops: CDR1 GTSNPN, CDR2 SVGIG (reference sequence). The CDR3 bases are TGTGCCTGGAGTGTAACGGCCAACTATGGCTACACCTTC. Its protein is CAWSVTANYGYTF.

This clonotype was recorded many times. The chain links TRBV27 to TRBJ1-5; TRBD1 is a possible D gene (5 bases). The CDR3 is made up of 12 amino acids. Trimming cost V 10 bases and J 6 bases, with 13 bases left between them. The V gene's germline CDR1 is MNHEY and CDR2 SMNVEV (reference sequence). CDR3 in DNA: TGTGCCACCAGAACGCAGGGTCAGCCCCAGCATTTT. Protein sequence: CATRTQGQPQHF.

This clonotype was found a few times. This chain connects TRBV9 to TRBJ2-2; 11 nucleotides match TRBD2. The CDR3 totals 17 residues. CDR1 and CDR2 (germline): SGDLS, YYNGEE. Trimming took 6 bases from V and 2 from J; bases not matched to a gene: 9. The CDR3 DNA is TGTGCCAGCACCCCCTATAGCGGGAGGGCCAACACCGGGGAGCTGTTTTTT. It translates to CASTPYSGRANTGELFF.

This chain links TRBV6-1 with TRBJ1-2, with 7 bases identical to TRBD1. In germline, CDR1 is MNHNS, CDR2 SASEGT. V lost 7 bases to trimming and J lost 8 bases; unmatched junction nucleotides: 4. The CDR3 runs 11 residues. The CDR3 is CASTGTDGYTF. In DNA form, the CDR3 reads TGTGCCAGCACCGGGACAGACGGCTACACCTTC.

V is TRBV7-2 and J is TRBJ2-1, with D perhaps TRBD1 or TRBD2 (6 bases each). Trimming shortened V by 0 bases and J by 4 bases, and 10 bases separated the two germline ends. This CDR3 contains 15 residues. The germline CDR1 and CDR2 sequences are SGHTA and FQGNSA. The CDR3 loop reads CASSLARDKYNEQFF. The DNA of the CDR3 is TGTGCCAGCAGCTTAGCGCGGGACAAGTACAATGAGCAGTTCTTC.

This clonotype has at least ten counts. The V and J genes are TRBV2 and TRBJ1-4, with D uncertain. This CDR3 has 11 amino acids. The V and J ends lost 7 bases and 8 bases respectively, with 8 bases between them. Germline loops: CDR1 SNHLY, CDR2 FYNNEI. The CDR3 protein is CASTRLEKLFF. The CDR3 DNA is TGTGCCAGCACCCGTTTAGAAAAACTGTTTTTT.

The table lists this clonotype with many counts. The chain is built from TRBV29-1 and TRBJ2-1; weak D call: TRBD1 (8 bases). V was trimmed by 3 bases and J by 5 bases, leaving 17 bases between them. The germline V gene has CDR1 SQVTM and CDR2 ANQGSEA. CDR3 length: 15 residues. CDR3 region: CSVDHGQGGNNEQFF. The CDR3, as DNA: TGCAGCGTTGACCACGGACAGGGAGGGAACAATGAGCAGTTCTTC.

This clonotype was picked up many times. The J gene is TRBJ1-1, the V gene TRBV12-3 or TRBV12-4, with D maybe TRBD1 (6 bases). V was clipped by 3 bases and J by 0 bases, with 8 bases between them. The CDR3 extends over 14 amino acids. CDR3 sequence (DNA): TGTGCCAGCAGTTTGCGGGACATGAACACTGAAGCTTTCTTT. As protein: CASSLRDMNTEAFF.

The chain employs TRBV5-1 and TRBJ1-2; 7 positions agree with TRBD1. Germline CDR1 SGHRS, CDR2 YFSETQ. The CDR3 is made up of 14 amino acids. With V trimmed by 0 bases and J by 6 bases, 5 bases remained unmatched. The CDR3 DNA reads as TGCGCCAGCAGCTTGGAGACAGGGATGGATGGCTACACCTTC. Amino acid sequence: CASSLETGMDGYTF.

This clonotype came up many times. J is TRBJ2-1 and V is TRBV20-1; TRBD2 agrees at 10 bases. J lost 0 bases, V lost 4 bases, and 9 bases had no gene match. This CDR3 has 17 amino acids. From germline, CDR1 is DFQATT and CDR2 SNEGSKA (reference sequence). The CDR3: CSAIFGLAESSYNEQFF. The CDR3 coding sequence is TGCAGTGCTATATTCGGACTAGCGGAAAGCTCCTACAATGAGCAGTTCTTC.

This clonotype was picked up many times. J is TRBJ1-1 and V is TRBV12-3 or TRBV12-4, with 9 positions matching TRBD1. V lost 10 bases to trimming and J lost 1 base; unmatched junction nucleotides: 4. This CDR3 has 13 residues. The CDR3 here is CANKGQGNTEAFF. The CDR3 DNA reads as TGTGCCAACAAGGGACAGGGGAACACTGAAGCTTTCTTT.

Note on this clonotype: A single base separates this from a much larger clone, so it may be a read error. The chain uses TRBV19 and TRBJ1-2, with TRBD1 as a possible D gene (5 bases). The V end was cut by 3 bases, the J end by 6 bases, with 14 bases between. The CDR3 totals 14 residues. In germline, CDR1 is LNHDA, CDR2 SQIVND (reference sequence). The CDR3 nucleotides are TGTGCCAGTAGTATGGCAGGGCGTCTTGATGGCTACACCTTC. It is translated as CASSMAGRLDGYTF.

V usage is TRBV13 and J usage is TRBJ2-1; no clear D gene. V was trimmed by 5 bases and J by 6 bases, leaving 17 bases between them. Germline V gene sequence: CDR1 PRHDT, CDR2 FYEKMQ (reference sequence). The CDR3 covers 15 residues. The CDR3 sequence is CASSPVRDQFNEQFF. The CDR3 nucleotides read TGTGCCAGCAGCCCGGTACGAGACCAGTTCAATGAGCAGTTCTTC.

Remarks on this clonotype: With a much larger clone just one base away, this may be a read error. The CDR3 reads CAGSPSNYYGYTF. The CDR3 DNA reads TGTGCCGGCAGTCCCTCGAATTACTATGGCTACACCTTC. This chain links TRBV2 with TRBJ1-2, with D unresolved. Germline assignment: CDR1 SNHLY and CDR2 FYNNEI. The CDR3 is 13 amino acids. Based on the CDR3 plus reference TRBV2 and TRBJ1-2, the full variable domain is EPEVTQTPSHQVTQMGQEVILRCVPISNHLYFYWYRQILGQKVEFLVSFYNNEISEKSEIFDDQFSVERPDGSNFTLKIRSTKLEDSAMYFCAGSPSNYYGYTFGSGTRLTVV.

This clonotype was seen at least ten times. This chain connects TRBV18 to TRBJ2-3; TRBD2 is a possible D gene (5 bases). Trimming removed 3 bases at V and 9 bases at J, with 19 bases between. The CDR3 runs to 15 residues. Germline CDR1 reads KGHSH; CDR2 reads LQKENI. The CDR3: CASSPGERSRDTQYF. DNA for the CDR3: TGTGCCAGCTCACCCGGGGAGAGGTCTCGAGACACGCAGTATTTT.

This clonotype was seen ten or more times. The chain combines TRBV19 with TRBJ1-2; TRBD1 aligns across 8 bases. Unmatched junction bases numbered 6, after V lost 4 bases and J lost 5 bases. The CDR3 sequence is 14 residues long. CDR1 is LNHDA and CDR2 is SQIVND in the germline V gene (reference sequence). The CDR3 reads CASSRSDRAYGYTF. The CDR3 DNA reads as TGTGCCAGTAGTAGGTCGGACAGGGCTTATGGCTACACCTTC. The full variable domain, its missing parts supplied by reference TRBV19 and TRBJ1-2, is DGGITQSPKYLFRKEGQNVTLSCEQNLNHDAMYWYRQDPGQGLRLIYYSQIVNDFQKGDIAEGYSVSREKKESFPLTVTSAQKNPTAFYLCASSRSDRAYGYTFGSGTRLTVV.

This clonotype has more than one count but fewer than ten. The chain recombines TRBV19 with TRBJ2-3; the match to TRBD1 covers 9 bases. After removal of 3 bases from V and 2 bases from J, the junction contained 9 bases not matched to a gene. Germline V gene lookup returns CDR1 LNHDA and CDR2 SQIVND (reference sequence). The CDR3 is 17 amino acids. CDR3 in amino acids: CASSMRVRTGDTDTQYF. DNA for the CDR3: TGTGCCAGTAGTATGCGGGTGCGGACAGGGGACACAGATACGCAGTATTTT.